Listed below are T cell receptor beta chains from one sample, sequenced in a study of shared clonotypes between healthy human individuals. Method: immunoSEQ multiplex PCR; TCRdb's copy keeps in-frame clones and lacks some. The profile shows roughly 1,800,000 clones, about 95% of them singletons. Material for sequencing was naive CD8+ T cells sorted from blood. Receptors were obtained from a man aged 18 to 29 in good health. The CDR3 runs from the conserved cysteine through the conserved F or W. A D gene is named only where the DNA matches it firmly.

NA	TRBJ2-2	TRBV7-8	TGTGCCAGCTCACCTCTGAACACCGGGGAGCTGTTTTTT	CASSPLNTGELFF
TRBD2	TRBJ2-7	TRBV7-9	TGTGCCAGCAGCTTATTGACTAGCTCGGGCGAGCAGTACTTC	CASSLLTSSGEQYF
NA	TRBJ2-3	TRBV11-2	TGTGCCAGCAGCTTGGAGTGGCTAGTCACAGATACGCAGTATTTT	CASSLEWLVTDTQYF
TRBD2	TRBJ2-5	TRBV6-5	TGTGCCAGCAGTTACTCACCCGGGGGGAACCAAGAGACCCAGTACTTC	CASSYSPGGNQETQYF
NA	TRBJ1-4	TRBV30	TGTGCCTGGACGTACTCCGGGATAGATGAAAAACTGTTTTTT	CAWTYSGIDEKLFF
NA	TRBJ2-3	TRBV7-9	TGTGCCAGCAGCTTAGTAGACCGGGACAAAGGCACAGATACGCAGTATTTT	CASSLVDRDKGTDTQYF
NA	TRBJ2-1	TRBV27	TGTGCCACAGGCCCGGAGCCCTACAATGAGCAGTTCTTC	CATGPEPYNEQFF
NA	TRBJ2-7	TRBV25-1	TGTGCCAGCAGTGAAACTCCCGGGGAGACCTACGAGCAGTACTTC	CASSETPGETYEQYF
NA	TRBJ2-5	TRBV30	TGTGCCTGGAGTCCGGGACCAGTACAAGAGACCCAGTACTTC	CAWSPGPVQETQYF
NA	TRBJ1-1	TRBV7-9	TGTGCCAGCAGCCAGGCCGGGGTCAACACTGAAGCTTTCTTT	CASSQAGVNTEAFF
NA	TRBJ2-3	TRBV10-1	TGCGCCAGCTCGGAAGGGGGGAGCACAGATACGCAGTATTTT	CASSEGGSTDTQYF